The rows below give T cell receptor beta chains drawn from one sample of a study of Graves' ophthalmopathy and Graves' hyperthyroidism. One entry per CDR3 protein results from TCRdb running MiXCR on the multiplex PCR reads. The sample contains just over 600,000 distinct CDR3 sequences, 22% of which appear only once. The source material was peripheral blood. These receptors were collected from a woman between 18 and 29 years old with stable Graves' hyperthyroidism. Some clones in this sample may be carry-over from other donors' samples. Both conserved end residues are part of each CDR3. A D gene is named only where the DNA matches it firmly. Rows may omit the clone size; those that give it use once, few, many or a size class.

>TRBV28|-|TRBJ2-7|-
TGTGCCAGCAGTTTATACAGGGAATTCTCGGGGCAGTACTTC
CASSLYREFSGQYF
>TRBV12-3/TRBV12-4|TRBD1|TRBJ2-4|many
TGTGCCACCCAACCATTTGACAGGGCCCTTTCCAAAAACATTCAGTACTTC
CATQPFDRALSKNIQYF
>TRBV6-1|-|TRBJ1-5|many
TGTGCCAGCAGCAAACAGGGTTCGAGAGATCAGCCCCAGCATTTT
CASSKQGSRDQPQHF
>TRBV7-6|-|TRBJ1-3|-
TGTGCCAGCAGCCCAGGCCCTTGGGGAGGTGGAAACACCATATATTTT
CASSPGPWGGGNTIYF
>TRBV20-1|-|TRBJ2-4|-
TGCAGTGCTAGGGCGGACGGAAAAAACATTCAGTACTTC
CSARADGKNIQYF
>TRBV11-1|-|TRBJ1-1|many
TGTGCCAGCAGCTTACCAGGACAGTATGAAGCTTTCTTT
CASSLPGQYEAFF
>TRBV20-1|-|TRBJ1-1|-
TGCAGTGCCCGAAATCGGCAGGGGATCACTGAAGCTTTCTTT
CSARNRQGITEAFF
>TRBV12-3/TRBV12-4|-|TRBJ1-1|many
TGTGCCAGCAGTTTAGTTGGGAACGGGCCGCTGGGGGACACTGAAGCTTTCTTT
CASSLVGNGPLGDTEAFF
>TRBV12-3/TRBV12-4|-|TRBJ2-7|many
TGTGCCAGCAGTTCGTGGGCGGGAAAGGATGACGAGCAGTACTTC
CASSSWAGKDDEQYF
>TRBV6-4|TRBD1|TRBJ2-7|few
TGTGCCAGCAGTCTGGGAGTCGACAGGGGGATCATCCCTTTACGGAGCGAGCAGTACTTC
CASSLGVDRGIIPLRSEQYF
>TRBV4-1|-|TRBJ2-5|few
TGCGCCAGCAGCCAAGAATCGACCGGGACCCAGTACTTC
CASSQESTGTQYF
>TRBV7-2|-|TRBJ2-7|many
TGTGCCAGCAGCTTGACCGTGGGCAGGGTATCCTCGCAGTACTTC
CASSLTVGRVSSQYF
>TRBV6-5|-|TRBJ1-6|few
TGTGCCAGCAATCCCTCGGGGAATTCACCCCTCCACTTT
CASNPSGNSPLHF
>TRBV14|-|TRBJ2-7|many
TGTGCCAGCAGCCACGGACTCACCCAGTACTTC
CASSHGLTQYF
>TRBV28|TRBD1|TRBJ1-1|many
TGTGCCAGCAGGCCGGGACAGGGTCATAATGAAGCTTTCTTT
CASRPGQGHNEAFF
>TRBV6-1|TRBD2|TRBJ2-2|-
TGTGCCATCCGGGGGGGGGTAAACACCGGGGAGCTGTTTTTT
CAIRGGVNTGELFF
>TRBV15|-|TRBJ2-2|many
TGTGCCACCAGCAGAGACGGCACCGGGGAGCTGTTTTTT
CATSRDGTGELFF
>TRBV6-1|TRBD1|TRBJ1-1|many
TGTGCCAGCAGTGAACTTGAAGGACAGGGGAACACTGAAGCTTTCTTT
CASSELEGQGNTEAFF
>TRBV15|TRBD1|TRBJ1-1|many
TGTGCCACCAGCGGACCCGGACAGGAACCGAACACTGAAGCTTTCTTT
CATSGPGQEPNTEAFF
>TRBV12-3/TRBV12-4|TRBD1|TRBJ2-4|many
TGTGCCAGCAGTTTGGACCAGGGGGCCGGTAACATTCAGTACTTC
CASSLDQGAGNIQYF
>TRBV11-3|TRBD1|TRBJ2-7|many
TGTGCCAGCAGCGTACGGACAGGAGGCTACGAGCAGTACTTC
CASSVRTGGYEQYF
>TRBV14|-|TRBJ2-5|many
TGTGCCAGCAGCCAAGATCCGGGAGAGACCCAGTACTTC
CASSQDPGETQYF
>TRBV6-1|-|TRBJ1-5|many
TGTGCCATTCGTCTGTATAGCAATCAGCCCCAGCATTTT
CAIRLYSNQPQHF
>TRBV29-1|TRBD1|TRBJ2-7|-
TGCAGCGTTCAGGGACAGGGGAGCTCCTACGAGCAGTACTTC
CSVQGQGSSYEQYF
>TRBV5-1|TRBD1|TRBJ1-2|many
TGCGCCAGCAGCTTGGACGGACAGGGGGGGTATGGCTACACCTTC
CASSLDGQGGYGYTF
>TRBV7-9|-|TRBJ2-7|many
TGTGCCAGCAGCTTAGTCCCGCGGGAAGCCTACGAGCAGTACTTC
CASSLVPREAYEQYF
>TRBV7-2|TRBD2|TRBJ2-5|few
TGTGCCAGCAGTTCGGAGGGCCCAGCGGGAGGGTTGGAGACCCAGTACTTC
CASSSEGPAGGLETQYF
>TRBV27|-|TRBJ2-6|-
TGTGCCAGCAGTTCCTTCCTCTCTGGGGCCAACGTCCTGACTTTC
CASSSFLSGANVLTF
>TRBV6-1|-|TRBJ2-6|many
TGTGCCAGCAGTGAGGCGCAGGGGTCCGGGGCCAACGTCCTGACTTTC
CASSEAQGSGANVLTF
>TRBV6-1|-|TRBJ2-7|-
TGTGCCAGCAGTGTCGGTCGGGGCGTAGCGGTCGAGCAGTACTTC
CASSVGRGVAVEQYF
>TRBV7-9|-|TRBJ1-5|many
TGTGCCAGCAACTCGGGGGGGCAGGAACAGCCCCAGCATTTT
CASNSGGQEQPQHF
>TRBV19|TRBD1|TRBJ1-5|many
TGTGCCAGTAGCACTACAGGGGATCAGCCCCAGCATTTT
CASSTTGDQPQHF
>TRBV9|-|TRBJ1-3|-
TGTGCCAGCAGCCCCGAGGTCTCGTCGGGCACCATATATTTT
CASSPEVSSGTIYF
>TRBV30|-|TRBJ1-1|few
TGTGCCTGGAGTGTAGGGGTTGCTAACACTGAAGCTTTCTTT
CAWSVGVANTEAFF
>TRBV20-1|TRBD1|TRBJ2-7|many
TGCAGTGCTAGAGACCCGGGACAGGGGCTCGACGAGCAGTACTTC
CSARDPGQGLDEQYF
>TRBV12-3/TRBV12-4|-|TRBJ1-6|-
TGTGCCAGCAGTTGGGGGCGTCAGGGGATTTCACCCCTCCACTTT
CASSWGRQGISPLHF
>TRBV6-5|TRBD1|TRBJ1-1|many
TGTGCCAGCAACAAAGGGACAGGGGGCGAGAACACTGAAGCTTTCTTT
CASNKGTGGENTEAFF
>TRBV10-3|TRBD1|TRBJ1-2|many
TGTGCCATCAGTGAGGTTTGGACAGGGGACAACTATGGCTACACCTTC
CAISEVWTGDNYGYTF
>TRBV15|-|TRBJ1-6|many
TGTGCCACCAGCAGGGACAGCCCGAATTCACCCCTCCACTTT
CATSRDSPNSPLHF
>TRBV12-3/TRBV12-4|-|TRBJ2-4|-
TGTGCCAGCAGTTTACGGTTGGGCGGGCCTGACCTAGCCAAAAACATTCAGTACTTC
CASSLRLGGPDLAKNIQYF
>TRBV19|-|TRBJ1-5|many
TGTGCCACCGCGGACAGAGTCTATAGCAATCAGCCCCAGCATTTT
CATADRVYSNQPQHF
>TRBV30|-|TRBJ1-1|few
TGTGCCTGGATACAAACTGAAGCTTTCTTT
CAWIQTEAFF
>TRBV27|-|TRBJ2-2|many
TGTGCCAGCAGTGGGACGGTAGACACCGGGGAGCTGTTTTTT
CASSGTVDTGELFF
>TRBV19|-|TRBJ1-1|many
TGTGCCAGCGCCGGAAGACGACTCGTGCACACTGAAGCTTTCTTT
CASAGRRLVHTEAFF
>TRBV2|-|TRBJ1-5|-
TGTGCCAGCAGTGAACAAGGGTGGGAGCCCCAGCATTTT
CASSEQGWEPQHF
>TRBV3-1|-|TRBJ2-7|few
TGTGCCAGCAGTCCTGGGGGGACTTTCTACGAGCAGTACTTC
CASSPGGTFYEQYF
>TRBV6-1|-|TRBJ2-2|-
TGTGCCAGCAGGAACAGGGATCCCGGGGAGCTGTTTTTT
CASRNRDPGELFF